The source of this TCR beta chain is a study of blood T cell repertoires in COVID-19. The wider study: Both acute and convalescent COVID-19 samples were obtained from the United States, Italy and Spain. T cells, B-cell-depleted T cells, or PBMCs supplied cDNA or gDNA.

Authors' data handling: The assay estimated nucleated cells by amplifying reference gene primers. Libraries were prepared by immunoSEQ multiplex PCR; TCRdb keeps only in-frame clonotypes and omits some of them. V, J and clone size are those of that table, while D and trimming were read from the DNA. The sample has 190,000 or so clones, around 90% seen once. This clone was picked up a small number of times. This CDR3 has 17 amino acids. Germline loops: CDR1 SGHRS, CDR2 YFSETQ. V was shortened by 3 bases and J by 6 bases, with 23 bases between the two germline ends. This chain uses TRBV5-1 with TRBJ2-3; D may be TRBD2 (6 bases). The clonotype comes from a man aged 50-60 years with acute or convalescent COVID-19. The sequencing sample was made of peripheral blood. The CDR3 nucleotides read TGCGCCAGCAGCTCCAACCTCCAGGCCCTCGGAGGGGATACGCAGTATTTT. The encoded protein is CASSSNLQALGGDTQYF.